The 24 T cell receptor beta chains below were found in one sample sequenced in a study of blood T cell repertoires in COVID-19. Assay: immunoSEQ multiplex PCR; the TCRdb copy retains only in-frame clones and omits some. The sample includes 400,000 to 450,000 clones, 75% to 90% of them seen just once. The specimen sequenced was PBMCs or T cells enriched from blood (not recorded which). These receptors all come from a man aged 30-40 years who had recovered from COVID-19.

The chain is built from TRBV3-1 (or the pseudogene TRBV3-2) and TRBJ1-2, with TRBD1 identical over 8 bases. CDR3 length equals 14 residues. Germline assignment: CDR1 LGHDT and CDR2 YNNKEL (reference sequence). The junction had 1 base not matched to a gene; V was cut back by 4 bases and J by 0 bases. The DNA for the CDR3 is TGTGCCAGCAGCCTACAGGGGGCTAACTATGGCTACACCTTC. Residues: CASSLQGANYGYTF.

The chain links TRBV28 to TRBJ1-5, with 10 bases fitting TRBD1. The germline V gene encodes CDR1 MDHEN and CDR2 SYDVKM. V lost 7 bases to trimming and J lost 7 bases; unmatched junction nucleotides: 7. The CDR3 covers 14 residues. CDR3: CASKTGTGEQPQHF. DNA for the CDR3: TGTGCCAGCAAGACCGGGACAGGGGAACAGCCCCAGCATTTT.

The chain recombines TRBV2 with TRBJ1-2; tentative D call: TRBD1 (6 bases). This CDR3 has 13 amino acids. The germline CDR1 and CDR2 sequences are SNHLY and FYNNEI. V was clipped by 6 bases and J by 4 bases, with 12 bases between them. The CDR3 bases are TGTGCCAGCAGGGCGGACAGTCTCTATGGCTACACCTTC. Protein sequence: CASRADSLYGYTF.

J is TRBJ2-3 and V is TRBV11-2; D is undetermined. V lost 4 bases and J 7 bases, leaving 6 bases between the germline ends. This CDR3 has 11 amino acids. CDR1 is SGHAT and CDR2 is FQNNGV in the germline V gene. Here the CDR3 reads CASSSQYTQYF. The DNA for the CDR3 is TGTGCCAGCAGCTCCCAGTATACGCAGTATTTT. Combining the CDR3 with reference TRBV11-2 and TRBJ2-3 gives the whole variable domain EAGVAQSPRYKIIEKRQSVAFWCNPISGHATLYWYQQILGQGPKLLIQFQNNGVVDDSQLPKDRFSAERLKGVDSTLKIQPAKLEDSAVYLCASSSQYTQYFGPGTRLTVL.

The chain joins TRBV24-1 to TRBJ2-3; TRBD2 is a possible D gene (7 bases). Trimming took off 2 bases at V and 6 bases at J, with 20 bases between the two ends. The germline V gene encodes CDR1 KGHDR and CDR2 SFDVKD. The CDR3 has 17 residues. CDR3 DNA sequence: TGTGCCACCAGTGATTCCACTGGGGGGGGACATGAGGATACGCAGTATTTT. Its protein is CATSDSTGGGHEDTQYF.

The chain employs TRBV5-1 and TRBJ2-2, with TRBD2 matching 8 bases. There are 15 residues in the CDR3. With V trimmed by 0 bases and J by 6 bases, 4 bases remained unmatched. Germline assignment: CDR1 SGHRS and CDR2 YFSETQ. CDR3: CASSLVAGGAGELFF. As DNA, the CDR3 is TGCGCCAGCAGCTTGGTGGCGGGAGGTGCCGGGGAGCTGTTTTTT.

This clone was observed a single time. The chain links TRBV9 to TRBJ1-1, with TRBD1 matching 7 bases. The germline V gene has CDR1 SGDLS and CDR2 YYNGEE. The junction had 9 bases not matched to a gene; V was cut back by 3 bases and J by 4 bases. CDR3 length equals 15 residues. The CDR3 is CASSAGTAGFTEAFF. The DNA of the CDR3 is TGTGCCAGCAGCGCTGGGACAGCCGGGTTCACTGAAGCTTTCTTT.

V and J are TRBV19 and TRBJ1-5; a possible D gene is TRBD1 (5 bases). The CDR3 spans 17 residues. V was trimmed by 7 bases and J by 5 bases, leaving 24 bases between them. Per the germline V gene, CDR1 is LNHDA and CDR2 is SQIVND (reference sequence). CDR3 protein: CASTRAPPGKVYQPQHF. In DNA form, the CDR3 reads TGTGCCAGTACCCGAGCCCCCCCAGGGAAGGTCTATCAGCCCCAGCATTTT.

This clone was counted only a few times. The V gene is TRBV6-1, the J gene TRBJ1-1; TRBD1 matches at 7 bases. The J segment lost 1 base and the V segment lost 3 bases, leaving 8 bases of the junction unmatched. CDR3 length: 16 amino acids. Germline lookup yields CDR1 MNHNS and CDR2 SASEGT. The CDR3 reads CASSDQKGAGNTEAFF. Written as DNA, the CDR3 is TGTGCCAGCAGTGACCAGAAGGGGGCGGGGAACACTGAAGCTTTCTTT.

As for this clone: Other nucleotide sequences from this sample produce the same CDR3. The V call is TRBV9, the J call TRBJ2-7; TRBD1 is a possible D gene (5 bases). Trimming removed 2 bases at V and 0 bases at J, with 12 bases between. The CDR3 runs 15 residues. Germline V CDR1 and CDR2: SGDLS, YYNGEE. The CDR3 is CASSVTGQSSYEQYF. CDR3 sequence (DNA): TGTGCCAGCAGCGTTACTGGACAAAGCTCCTACGAGCAGTACTTC.

This clone was counted a few times. The chain carries TRBV6-5 and TRBJ1-2; TRBD1 matches 9 bases. Losses at the gene ends were 5 bases for V and 3 bases for J; bases not matched to a gene: 7. Germline V lookup: CDR1 MNHEY, CDR2 SVGAGI. This CDR3 has 15 amino acids. The CDR3: CASSTVDRGDYGYTF. The CDR3 bases are TGTGCCAGCAGTACCGTGGACAGGGGCGACTATGGCTACACCTTC.

CDR3 in amino acids: CASSLGAMNTEAFF. The DNA for the CDR3 is TGCGCCAGCAGCTTGGGGGCTATGAACACTGAAGCTTTCTTT. V is TRBV5-1 and J is TRBJ1-1; D remains unclear. CDR3 size: 14 residues. CDR1 is SGHRS, CDR2 YFSETQ, per germline. V lost 0 bases to trimming and J lost 0 bases, with 6 bases between them.

J is TRBJ1-2 and V is TRBV10-3; 7 bases map to TRBD1. Trimming took 8 bases from V and 2 from J; bases not matched to a gene: 8. This CDR3 has 14 residues. The germline V gene has CDR1 ENHRY and CDR2 SYGVKD. The CDR3 DNA sequence: TGTGCCATCGGATCCGGACAGGAGAACTATGGCTACACCTTC. It yields the protein CAIGSGQENYGYTF.

This clone showed up just once. The chain combines TRBV19 with TRBJ2-1; 12 nucleotides agree with TRBD2. Trimming took 6 bases from V and 4 from J; bases not matched to a gene: 7. The CDR3 is made up of 16 amino acids. Per the germline V gene, CDR1 is LNHDA and CDR2 is SQIVND (reference sequence). The CDR3 is CASSLRTSGTYNEQFF. As DNA, the CDR3 is TGTGCCAGTAGCCTCCGGACTAGCGGGACTTACAATGAGCAGTTCTTC.

In its sample, this clone was seen once. This chain joins TRBV30 and TRBJ1-5, with 7 bases fitting TRBD1. Germline trimming cut 8 bases from V and 2 bases from J; bases unmatched to any gene: 6. The CDR3 has 13 amino acids. Germline V gives CDR1 GTSNPN, CDR2 SVGIG (reference sequence). CDR3 loop: CAGQGEGNQPQHF. Written as DNA, the CDR3 is TGTGCCGGGCAGGGGGAAGGCAATCAGCCCCAGCATTTT.

The chain couples TRBV19 to TRBJ1-2; a possible D gene is TRBD1 (6 bases). Looked up from germline, CDR1 is LNHDA and CDR2 is SQIVND (reference sequence). The CDR3 has 13 amino acids. V dropped 6 bases and J dropped 7 bases, with 15 bases sitting between them. CDR3 in amino acids: CASSPTGRGGYTF. The CDR3 nucleotides read TGTGCCAGTAGCCCCACAGGGAGAGGTGGCTACACCTTC.

The rearrangement links TRBV28 to TRBJ2-3; a possible D gene is TRBD1 (6 bases). With 1 base removed from V and 4 bases from J, the gap between germline ends came to 12 bases. Germline V lookup: CDR1 MDHEN, CDR2 SYDVKM. The CDR3 has 15 residues. This chain's CDR3 is CASSLSGVSADTQYF. The DNA for the CDR3 is TGTGCCAGCAGTTTATCAGGGGTCAGCGCAGATACGCAGTATTTT.

The V gene is TRBV11-2, the J gene TRBJ2-7; the D gene is possibly TRBD1 (6 bases). Trimming pared 5 bases from V and 1 base from J, leaving 9 bases between. Looked up from germline, CDR1 is SGHAT and CDR2 is FQNNGV. The CDR3 loop spans 13 amino acids. The CDR3 reads CASSPDRSYEQYF. In DNA, the CDR3 is TGTGCCAGCAGCCCGGACAGATCCTACGAGCAGTACTTC.

The chain has TRBV7-6 and TRBJ2-7, with D possibly TRBD2 on 5 matching bases. V lost 5 bases and J 3 bases, leaving 14 bases between the germline ends. The CDR3 contains 14 residues. The germline V gene has CDR1 SGHVS and CDR2 FNYEAQ. The CDR3 nucleotides read TGTGCCAGCAGCATGGGTCTGGAGGTCTACGAGCAGTACTTC. Translated, it gives CASSMGLEVYEQYF.

The V call is TRBV6-6, the J call TRBJ2-7; 12 bases map to TRBD2. The germline V gene has CDR1 MNHNY and CDR2 SVGAGI (reference sequence). CDR3 length: 18 residues. Trimming took 5 bases from V and 0 from J; bases not matched to a gene: 11. CDR3 region: CASSRVKVTSGSSYEQYF. As DNA, the CDR3 is TGTGCCAGCAGTCGCGTAAAGGTGACTAGCGGGAGCTCCTACGAGCAGTACTTC.

CDR3 bases: TGTGCCAGCAGCTTAGAACTAGCAATCTACTTAGCCAAAAACATTCAGTACTTC. Protein sequence: CASSLELAIYLAKNIQYF. This chain uses TRBV7-7 with TRBJ2-4; D perhaps matches TRBD2 (6 bases). Germline-derived CDR1 and CDR2 are SSHAT and FNYEAQ (reference sequence). V was shortened by 1 base and J by 0 bases, with 16 bases between the two germline ends. The CDR3 contains 18 residues.

The chain has TRBV10-3 and TRBJ2-1; 16 nucleotides match TRBD2. Trimming at V came to 11 bases and at J to 8 bases, leaving 15 bases not matched to a gene. The germline V gene has CDR1 ENHRY and CDR2 SYGVKD. The CDR3 contains 17 residues. For the CDR3, the DNA is TGTGCCTCCTCTACCGGGACTAGCGGGAGGGCCATCGATGAGCAGTTCTTC. Protein sequence: CASSTGTSGRAIDEQFF.

This sequence joins TRBV30 and TRBJ2-1, with 7 bases that match TRBD1. Trimming removed 4 bases from V and 5 bases from J; junction bases left unmatched: 5. The CDR3 spans 13 residues. Germline values: CDR1 GTSNPN, CDR2 SVGIG (reference sequence). CDR3 in amino acids: CAWNQGQHNEQFF. The CDR3 DNA follows: TGTGCCTGGAATCAGGGACAGCACAATGAGCAGTTCTTC.

The chain carries TRBV19 and TRBJ2-6; 11 positions match TRBD1. With V trimmed by 3 bases and J by 2 bases, 9 bases remained unmatched. The CDR3 is 19 residues long. Germline V gene lookup returns CDR1 LNHDA and CDR2 SQIVND (reference sequence). The CDR3 here is CASSIAVPGQGAGANVLTF. DNA of the CDR3: TGTGCCAGTAGTATCGCAGTTCCGGGACAGGGGGCTGGGGCCAACGTCCTGACTTTC.